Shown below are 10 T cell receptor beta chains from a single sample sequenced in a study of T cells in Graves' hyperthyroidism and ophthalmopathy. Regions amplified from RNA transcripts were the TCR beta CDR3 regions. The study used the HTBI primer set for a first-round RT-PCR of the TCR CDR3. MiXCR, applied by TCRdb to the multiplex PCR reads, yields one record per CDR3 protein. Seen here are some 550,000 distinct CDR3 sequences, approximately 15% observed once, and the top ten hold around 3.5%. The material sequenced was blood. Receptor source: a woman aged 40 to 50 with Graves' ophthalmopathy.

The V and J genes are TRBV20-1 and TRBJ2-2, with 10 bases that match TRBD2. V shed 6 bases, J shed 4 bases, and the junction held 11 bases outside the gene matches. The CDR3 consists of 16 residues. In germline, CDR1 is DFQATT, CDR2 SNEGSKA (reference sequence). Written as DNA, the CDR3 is TGCAGTGCAAGCTCCGGGACTAGCGACGTCACCGGGGAGCTGTTTTTT. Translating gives CSASSGTSDVTGELFF.

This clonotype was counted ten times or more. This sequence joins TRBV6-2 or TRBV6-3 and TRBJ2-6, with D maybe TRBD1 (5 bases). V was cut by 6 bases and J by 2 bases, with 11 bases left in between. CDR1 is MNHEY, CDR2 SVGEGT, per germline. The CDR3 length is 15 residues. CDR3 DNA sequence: TGTGCCAGCAGGACAGCAGGGCCTGGGGCCAACGTCCTGACTTTC. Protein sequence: CASRTAGPGANVLTF.

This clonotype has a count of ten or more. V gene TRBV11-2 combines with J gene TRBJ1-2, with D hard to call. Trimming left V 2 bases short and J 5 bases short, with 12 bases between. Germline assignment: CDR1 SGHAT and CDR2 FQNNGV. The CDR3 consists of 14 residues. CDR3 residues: CASSLSAVGYGYTF. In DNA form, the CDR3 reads TGTGCCAGCAGCTTATCTGCGGTCGGGTATGGCTACACCTTC.

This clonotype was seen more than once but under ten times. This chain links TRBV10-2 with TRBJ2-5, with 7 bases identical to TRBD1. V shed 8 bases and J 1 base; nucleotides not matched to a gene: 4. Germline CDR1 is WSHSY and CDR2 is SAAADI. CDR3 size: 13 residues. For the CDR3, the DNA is TGCGCCAGCCAACAGGGGTTCCAAGAGACCCAGTACTTC. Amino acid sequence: CASQQGFQETQYF.

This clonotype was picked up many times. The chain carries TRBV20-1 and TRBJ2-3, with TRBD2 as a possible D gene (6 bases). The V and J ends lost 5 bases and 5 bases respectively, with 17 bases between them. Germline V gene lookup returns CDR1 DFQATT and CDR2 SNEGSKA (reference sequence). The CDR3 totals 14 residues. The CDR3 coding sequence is TGCAGTGCTGTCCACAGCGGGTTACGAGATACGCAGTATTTT. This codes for CSAVHSGLRDTQYF.

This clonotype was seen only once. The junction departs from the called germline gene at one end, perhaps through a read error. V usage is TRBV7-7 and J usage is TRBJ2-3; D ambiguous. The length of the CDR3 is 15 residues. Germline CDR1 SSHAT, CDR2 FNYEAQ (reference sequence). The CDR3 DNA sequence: TGTGCTAGCAGCAGATCCCTTGTCGGCACAGATACGCAGTATTTT. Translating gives CASSRSLVGTDTQYF.

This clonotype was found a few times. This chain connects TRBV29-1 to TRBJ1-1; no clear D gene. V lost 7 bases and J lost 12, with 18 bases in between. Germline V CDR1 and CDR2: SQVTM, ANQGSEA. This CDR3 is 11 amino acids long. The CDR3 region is CSEYRQSGPFF. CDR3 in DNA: TGCAGCGAATACCGACAATCTGGACCTTTCTTT.

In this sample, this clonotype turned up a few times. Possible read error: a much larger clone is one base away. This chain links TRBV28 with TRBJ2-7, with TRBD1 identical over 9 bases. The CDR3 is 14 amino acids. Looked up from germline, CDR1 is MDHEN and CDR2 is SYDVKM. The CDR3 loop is CASSPIQGAREQCF. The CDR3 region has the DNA TGTGCCAGCAGTCCTATACAGGGGGCGCGCGAGCAGTGCTTC.

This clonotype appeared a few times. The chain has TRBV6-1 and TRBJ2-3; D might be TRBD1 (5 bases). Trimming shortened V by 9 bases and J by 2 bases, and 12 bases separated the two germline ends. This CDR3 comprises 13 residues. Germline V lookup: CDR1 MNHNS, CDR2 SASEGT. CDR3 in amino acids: CASSRQLTDTQYF. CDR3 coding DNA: TGTGCCAGTTCAAGACAGCTCACAGATACGCAGTATTTT.

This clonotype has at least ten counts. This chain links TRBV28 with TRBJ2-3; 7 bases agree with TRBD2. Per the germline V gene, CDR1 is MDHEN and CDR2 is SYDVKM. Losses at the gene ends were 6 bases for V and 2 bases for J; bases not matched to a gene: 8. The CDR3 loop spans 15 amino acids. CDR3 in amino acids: CASSTQAGYTDTQYF. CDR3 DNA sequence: TGTGCCAGCAGCACACAAGCGGGGTACACAGATACGCAGTATTTT. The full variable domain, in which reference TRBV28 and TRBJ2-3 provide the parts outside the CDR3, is DVKVTQSSRYLVKRTGEKVFLECVQDMDHENMFWYRQDPGLGLRLIYFSYDVKMKEKGDIPEGYSVSREKKERFSLILESASTNQTSMYLCASSTQAGYTDTQYFGPGTRLTVL.